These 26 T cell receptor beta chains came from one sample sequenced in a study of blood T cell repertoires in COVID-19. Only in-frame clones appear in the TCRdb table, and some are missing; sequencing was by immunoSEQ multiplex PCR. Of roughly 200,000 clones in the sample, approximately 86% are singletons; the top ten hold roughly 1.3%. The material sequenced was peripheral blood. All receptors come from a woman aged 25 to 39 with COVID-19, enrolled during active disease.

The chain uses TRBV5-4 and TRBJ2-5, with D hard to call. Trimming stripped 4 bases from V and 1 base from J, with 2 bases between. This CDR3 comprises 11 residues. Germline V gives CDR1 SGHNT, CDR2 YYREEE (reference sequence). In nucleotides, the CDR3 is TGTGCCAGCAGCCTCCAAGAGACCCAGTACTTC. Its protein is CASSLQETQYF. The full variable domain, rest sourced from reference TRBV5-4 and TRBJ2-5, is ETGVTQSPTHLIKTRGQQVTLRCSSQSGHNTVSWYQQALGQGPQFIFQYYREEENGRGNFPPRFSGLQFPNYSSELNVNALELDDSALYLCASSLQETQYFGPGTRLLVL.

CDR3 DNA: TGTGCCAGCAGTCGACAGGGGGGGGAGGATACGCAGTATTTT. This translates into CASSRQGGEDTQYF. The V and J genes are TRBV2 and TRBJ2-3; 9 positions agree with TRBD1. The CDR3 has 14 amino acids. The trim removed 5 bases at V and 6 bases at J, leaving 6 bases unmatched. Germline V CDR1 and CDR2: SNHLY, FYNNEI.

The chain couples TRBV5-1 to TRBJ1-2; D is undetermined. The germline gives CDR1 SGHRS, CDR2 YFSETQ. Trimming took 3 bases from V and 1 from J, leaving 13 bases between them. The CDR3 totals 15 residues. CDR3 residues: CASSSLLTGNYGYTF. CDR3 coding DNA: TGCGCCAGCAGCTCCCTCCTCACGGGTAACTATGGCTACACCTTC. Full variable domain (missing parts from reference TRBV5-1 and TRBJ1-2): KAGVTQTPRYLIKTRGQQVTLSCSPISGHRSVSWYQQTPGQGLQFLFEYFSETQRNKGNFPGRFSGRQFSNSRSEMNVSTLELGDSALYLCASSSLLTGNYGYTFGSGTRLTVV.

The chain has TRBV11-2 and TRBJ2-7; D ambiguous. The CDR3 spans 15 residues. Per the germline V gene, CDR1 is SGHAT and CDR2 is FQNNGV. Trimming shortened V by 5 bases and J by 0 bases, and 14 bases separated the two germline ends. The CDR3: CASSPRGGSSYEQYF. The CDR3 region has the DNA TGTGCCAGCAGCCCCCGAGGCGGAAGCTCCTACGAGCAGTACTTC.

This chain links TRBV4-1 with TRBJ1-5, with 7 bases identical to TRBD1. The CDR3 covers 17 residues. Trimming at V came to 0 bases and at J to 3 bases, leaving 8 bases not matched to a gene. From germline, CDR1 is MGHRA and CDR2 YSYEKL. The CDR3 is CASSQDWDSAFNQPQHF. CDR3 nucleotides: TGCGCCAGCAGCCAAGATTGGGACAGCGCATTCAATCAGCCCCAGCATTTT.

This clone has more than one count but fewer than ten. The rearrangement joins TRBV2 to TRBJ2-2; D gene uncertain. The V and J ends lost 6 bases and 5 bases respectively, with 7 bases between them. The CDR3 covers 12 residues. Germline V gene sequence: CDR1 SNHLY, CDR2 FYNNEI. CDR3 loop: CASRRSTGELFF. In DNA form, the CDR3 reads TGTGCCAGCAGGAGGTCTACCGGGGAGCTGTTTTTT.

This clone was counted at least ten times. CDR3 in amino acids: CASSLEGQGASQPQHF. The CDR3, as DNA: TGTGCCAGCAGCTTAGAGGGACAGGGGGCATCACAGCCCCAGCATTTT. J is TRBJ1-5 and V is TRBV7-8; 12 bases match TRBD1. Per the germline V gene, CDR1 is SGHVS and CDR2 is FQNEAQ. Trimming took 1 base from V and 7 from J; bases not matched to a gene: 5. There are 16 residues in the CDR3.

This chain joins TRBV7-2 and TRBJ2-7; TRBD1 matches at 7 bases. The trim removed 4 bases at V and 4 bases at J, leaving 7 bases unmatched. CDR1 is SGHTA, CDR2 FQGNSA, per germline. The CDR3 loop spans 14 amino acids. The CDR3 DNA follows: TGTGCCAGCAGCTATCCGGGACAGAAATACGAGCAGTACTTC. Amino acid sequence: CASSYPGQKYEQYF.

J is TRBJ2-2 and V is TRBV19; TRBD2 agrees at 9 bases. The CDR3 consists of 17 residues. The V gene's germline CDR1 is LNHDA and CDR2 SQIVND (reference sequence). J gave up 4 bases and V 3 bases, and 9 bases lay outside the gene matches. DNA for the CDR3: TGTGCCAGTAGTATGGGCGGGGGGGCCGGTGTCACCGGGGAGCTGTTTTTT. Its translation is CASSMGGGAGVTGELFF.

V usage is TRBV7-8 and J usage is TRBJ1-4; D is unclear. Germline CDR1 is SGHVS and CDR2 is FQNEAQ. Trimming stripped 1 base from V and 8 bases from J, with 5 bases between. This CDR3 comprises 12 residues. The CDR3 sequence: CASSLGAEKLFF. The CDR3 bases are TGTGCCAGCAGCTTAGGGGCCGAAAAACTGTTTTTT.

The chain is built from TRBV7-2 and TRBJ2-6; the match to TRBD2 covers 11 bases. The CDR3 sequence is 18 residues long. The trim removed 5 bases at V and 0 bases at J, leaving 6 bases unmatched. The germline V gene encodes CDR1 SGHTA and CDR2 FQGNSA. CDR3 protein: CASSLGLAESSGANVLTF. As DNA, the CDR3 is TGTGCCAGCAGCCTGGGACTAGCGGAGAGCTCTGGGGCCAACGTCCTGACTTTC. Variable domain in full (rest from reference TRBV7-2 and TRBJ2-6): GAGVSQSPSNKVTEKGKDVELRCDPISGHTALYWYRQSLGQGLEFLIYFQGNSAPDKSGLPSDRFSAERTGGSVSTLTIQRTQQEDSAVYLCASSLGLAESSGANVLTFGAGSRLTVL.

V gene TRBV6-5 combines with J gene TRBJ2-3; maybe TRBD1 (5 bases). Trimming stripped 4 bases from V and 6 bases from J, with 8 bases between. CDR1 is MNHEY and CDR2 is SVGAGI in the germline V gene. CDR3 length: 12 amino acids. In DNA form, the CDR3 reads TGTGCCAGCAGTTCATCAGGGGATACGCAGTATTTT. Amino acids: CASSSSGDTQYF.

CDR3 protein: CASSPGQGAQEERAFF. The CDR3 region has the DNA TGTGCCAGCTCACCTGGACAGGGGGCGCAAGAGGAGAGAGCTTTCTTT. The chain joins TRBV18 to TRBJ1-1; the match to TRBD1 covers 11 bases. With 3 bases clipped from V and 10 bases from J, the junction kept 13 bases outside the gene matches. The V gene's germline CDR1 is KGHSH and CDR2 LQKENI. The CDR3 spans 16 residues. The full variable domain, completed using reference TRBV18 and TRBJ1-1, is NAGVMQNPRHLVRRRGQEARLRCSPMKGHSHVYWYRQLPEEGLKFMVYLQKENIIDESGMPKERFSAEFPKEGPSILRIQQVVRGDSAAYFCASSPGQGAQEERAFFGQGTRLTVV.

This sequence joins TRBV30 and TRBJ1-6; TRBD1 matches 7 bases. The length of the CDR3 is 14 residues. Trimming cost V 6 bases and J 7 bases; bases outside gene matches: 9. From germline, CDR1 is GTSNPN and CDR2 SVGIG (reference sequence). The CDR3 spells CACLRTGLNSPLHF. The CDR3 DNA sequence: TGTGCCTGCCTACGGACAGGTCTCAATTCACCCCTCCACTTT.

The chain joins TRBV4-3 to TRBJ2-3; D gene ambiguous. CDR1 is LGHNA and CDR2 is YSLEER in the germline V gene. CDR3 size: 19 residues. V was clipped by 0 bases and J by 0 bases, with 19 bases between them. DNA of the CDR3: TGCGCCAGCAGCCAAGATGTTTCAGTAGCTGCGTCTAGCACAGATACGCAGTATTTT. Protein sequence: CASSQDVSVAASSTDTQYF.

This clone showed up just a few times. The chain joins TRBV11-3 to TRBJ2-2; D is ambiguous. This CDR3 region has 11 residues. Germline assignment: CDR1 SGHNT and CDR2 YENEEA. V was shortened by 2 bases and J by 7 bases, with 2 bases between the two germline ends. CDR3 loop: CASSLHGELFF. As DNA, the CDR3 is TGTGCCAGCAGCTTACACGGGGAGCTGTTTTTT. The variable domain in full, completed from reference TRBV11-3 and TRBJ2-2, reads EAGVVQSPRYKIIEKKQPVAFWCNPISGHNTLYWYLQNLGQGPELLIRYENEEAVDDSQLPKDRFSAERLKGVDSTLKIQPAELGDSAVYLCASSLHGELFFGEGSRLTVL.

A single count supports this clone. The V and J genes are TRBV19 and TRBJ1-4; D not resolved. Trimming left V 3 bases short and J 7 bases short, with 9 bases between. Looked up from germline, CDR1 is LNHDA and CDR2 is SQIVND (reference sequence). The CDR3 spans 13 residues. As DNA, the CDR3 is TGTGCCAGTAGTATTGCCAGGTCTGAAAAACTGTTTTTT. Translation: CASSIARSEKLFF.

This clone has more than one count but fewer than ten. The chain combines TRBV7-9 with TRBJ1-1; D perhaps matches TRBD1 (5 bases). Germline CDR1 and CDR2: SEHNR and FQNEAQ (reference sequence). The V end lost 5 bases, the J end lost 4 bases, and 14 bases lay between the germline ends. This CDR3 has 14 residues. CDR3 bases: TGTGCCAGCAGCCCCCCGGGGGTCGGCACTGAAGCTTTCTTT. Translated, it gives CASSPPGVGTEAFF.

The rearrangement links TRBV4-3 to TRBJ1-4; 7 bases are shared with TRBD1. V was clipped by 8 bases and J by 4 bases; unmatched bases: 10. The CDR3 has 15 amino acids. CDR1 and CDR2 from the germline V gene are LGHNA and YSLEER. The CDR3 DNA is TGCGCCAGCTCCCCCTCGCAGGGGGTTAATGAAAAACTGTTTTTT. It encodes CASSPSQGVNEKLFF.

The CDR3, as DNA: TGTGCCAGCAGTGAAGATGAGTTTACCCCCTATGGCTACACCTTC. Encoded protein: CASSEDEFTPYGYTF. V usage is TRBV2 and J usage is TRBJ1-2; D is ambiguous. V lost 1 base to trimming and J lost 4 bases, with 13 bases between them. CDR1 is SNHLY and CDR2 is FYNNEI in the germline V gene. The CDR3 loop spans 15 amino acids.

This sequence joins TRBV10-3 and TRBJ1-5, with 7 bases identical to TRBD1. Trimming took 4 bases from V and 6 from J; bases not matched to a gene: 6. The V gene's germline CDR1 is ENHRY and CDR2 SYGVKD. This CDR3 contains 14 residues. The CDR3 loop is CAISGNTGVQPQHF. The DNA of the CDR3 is TGTGCCATCAGTGGGAATACAGGGGTTCAGCCCCAGCATTTT.

The CDR3 reads CASSSGTRADTQYF. Written as DNA, the CDR3 is TGTGCCAGCAGCTCCGGGACTAGAGCAGATACGCAGTATTTT. The rearrangement joins TRBV9 to TRBJ2-3; 8 nucleotides align to TRBD2. From germline, CDR1 is SGDLS and CDR2 YYNGEE. J was trimmed by 4 bases and V by 4 bases; bases with no gene match: 5. The CDR3 has 14 residues.

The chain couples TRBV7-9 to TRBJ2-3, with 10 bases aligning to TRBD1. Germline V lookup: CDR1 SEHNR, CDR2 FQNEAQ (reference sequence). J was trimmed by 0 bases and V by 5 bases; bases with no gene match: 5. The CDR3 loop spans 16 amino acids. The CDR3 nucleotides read TGTGCCAGCAGCCCGCGGGACAGGGGAAGCACAGATACGCAGTATTTT. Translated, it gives CASSPRDRGSTDTQYF.

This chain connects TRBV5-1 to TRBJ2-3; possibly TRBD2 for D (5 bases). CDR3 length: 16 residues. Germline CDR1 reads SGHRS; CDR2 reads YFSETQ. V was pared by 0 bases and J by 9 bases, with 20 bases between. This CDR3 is CASSLGLADTPGTQYF. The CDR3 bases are TGCGCCAGCAGCTTGGGGCTAGCCGACACTCCGGGGACGCAGTATTTT.

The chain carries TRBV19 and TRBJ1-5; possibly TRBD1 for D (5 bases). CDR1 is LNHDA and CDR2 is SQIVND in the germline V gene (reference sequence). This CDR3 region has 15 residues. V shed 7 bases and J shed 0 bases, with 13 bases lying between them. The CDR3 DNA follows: TGTGCCAGTACGAAGGGGAGGATTAGCAATCAGCCCCAGCATTTT. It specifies CASTKGRISNQPQHF.

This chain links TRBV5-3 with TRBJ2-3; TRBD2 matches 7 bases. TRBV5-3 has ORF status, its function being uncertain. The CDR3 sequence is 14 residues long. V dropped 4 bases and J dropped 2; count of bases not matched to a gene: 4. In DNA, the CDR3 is TGTGCCAGAAGCCCGAGCGGGATCACAGATACGCAGTATTTT. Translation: CARSPSGITDTQYF.